This T cell receptor (beta chain) was identified in a study of blood T cell repertoires in COVID-19. As for the study in general: The United States, Italy and Spain supplied acute and convalescent COVID-19 samples. Nucleic acid was either cDNA or gDNA, and it came from T cells, B-cell-depleted T cells, or PBMCs.

The germline V and J ends were trimmed by 0 bases and 3 bases, with 3 bases remaining between them. The CDR3 runs to 13 residues. Germline V CDR1 and CDR2: LGHNA, YNFKEQ. As originally analysed: Amplified reference gene primers provided the basis for estimating nucleated cell counts. Assay: immunoSEQ multiplex PCR; the TCRdb copy retains only in-frame clones and omits some. That table supplies the V and J calls and clone size; D and trimming were determined from the DNA. The table includes approximately 260,000 clones, less than 85% detected once. The sequencing input was peripheral blood. The gene calls are TRBV4-2 and TRBJ1-3, with D unclear. The receptor was derived from an elderly woman with active or convalescent COVID-19. In DNA form, the CDR3 reads TGTGCCAGCAGCCAAGATCGTGGAAACACCATATATTTT. It yields the protein CASSQDRGNTIYF.